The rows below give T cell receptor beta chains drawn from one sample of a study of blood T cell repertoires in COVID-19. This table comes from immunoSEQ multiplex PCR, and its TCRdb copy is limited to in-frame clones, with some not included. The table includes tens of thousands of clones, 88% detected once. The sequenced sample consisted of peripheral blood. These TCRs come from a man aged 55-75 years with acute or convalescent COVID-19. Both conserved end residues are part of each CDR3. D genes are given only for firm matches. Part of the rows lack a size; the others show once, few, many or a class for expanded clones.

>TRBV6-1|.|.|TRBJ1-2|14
CASSELRAVYGYTF
TGTGCCAGCAGTGAACTACGTGCCGTTTATGGCTACACCTTC
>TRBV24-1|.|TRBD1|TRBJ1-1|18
CATSHITGQGRGNTEAFF
TGTGCCACCAGCCATATTACGGGACAGGGTCGAGGGAACACTGAAGCTTTCTTT
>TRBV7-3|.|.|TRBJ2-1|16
CASSPTGFLARDEQFF
TGTGCCAGCAGCCCAACCGGGTTTCTAGCGAGGGATGAGCAGTTCTTC
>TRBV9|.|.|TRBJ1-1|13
CASSSDSFTEAFF
TGTGCCAGCAGCTCGGACAGTTTCACTGAAGCTTTCTTT
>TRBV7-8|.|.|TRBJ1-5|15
CASSLRTDSNQPQHF
TGTGCCAGCAGCTTACGGACAGATAGCAATCAGCCCCAGCATTTT
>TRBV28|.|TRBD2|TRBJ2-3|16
CASNLTPQRERDTQYF
TGTGCCAGCAACTTAACCCCCCAGCGGGAGCGGGATACGCAGTATTTT
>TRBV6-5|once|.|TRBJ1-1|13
CASSYSWGSEAFF
TGTGCCAGCAGTTACTCATGGGGCTCTGAAGCTTTCTTT
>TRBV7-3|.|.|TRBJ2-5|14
CASSPRTDFRDQYF
TGTGCCAGCAGCCCTCGGACGGACTTTCGAGACCAGTACTTC
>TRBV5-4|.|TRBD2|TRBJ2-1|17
CASTTGGAGGSYNEQFF
TGTGCCAGCACCACGGGTGGAGCGGGAGGTTCCTACAATGAGCAGTTCTTC
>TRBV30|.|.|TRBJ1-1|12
CAWSVLKTEAFF
TGTGCCTGGTCAGTTCTTAAGACTGAAGCTTTCTTT
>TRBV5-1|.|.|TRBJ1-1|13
CASRIQEEGEAFF
TGCGCCAGCAGAATACAAGAGGAAGGTGAAGCTTTCTTT
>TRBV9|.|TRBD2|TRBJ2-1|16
CASSPGTRSSYNEQFF
TGTGCCAGCAGCCCGGGGACTAGGAGCTCCTACAATGAGCAGTTCTTC
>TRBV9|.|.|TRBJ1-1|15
CASSALPTGNTEAFF
TGTGCCAGCAGCGCCCTTCCGACAGGGAACACTGAAGCTTTCTTT
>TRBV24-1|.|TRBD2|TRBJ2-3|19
CATSGIGDGTSASTDTQYF
TGTGCCACCAGTGGGATTGGAGACGGGACTAGCGCTAGCACAGATACGCAGTATTTT